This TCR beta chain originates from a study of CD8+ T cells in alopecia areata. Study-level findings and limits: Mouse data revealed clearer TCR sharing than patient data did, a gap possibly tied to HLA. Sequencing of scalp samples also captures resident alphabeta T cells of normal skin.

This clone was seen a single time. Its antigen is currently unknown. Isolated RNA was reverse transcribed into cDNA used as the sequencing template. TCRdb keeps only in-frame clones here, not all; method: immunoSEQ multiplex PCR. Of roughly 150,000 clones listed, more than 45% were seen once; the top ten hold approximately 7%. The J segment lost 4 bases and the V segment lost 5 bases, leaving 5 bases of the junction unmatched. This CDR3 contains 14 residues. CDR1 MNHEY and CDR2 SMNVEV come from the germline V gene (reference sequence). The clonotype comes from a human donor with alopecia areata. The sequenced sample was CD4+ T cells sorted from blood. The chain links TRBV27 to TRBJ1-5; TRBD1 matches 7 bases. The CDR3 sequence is CASSPGQLNQPQHF. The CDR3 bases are TGTGCCAGCAGTCCGGGACAGCTAAATCAGCCCCAGCATTTT.